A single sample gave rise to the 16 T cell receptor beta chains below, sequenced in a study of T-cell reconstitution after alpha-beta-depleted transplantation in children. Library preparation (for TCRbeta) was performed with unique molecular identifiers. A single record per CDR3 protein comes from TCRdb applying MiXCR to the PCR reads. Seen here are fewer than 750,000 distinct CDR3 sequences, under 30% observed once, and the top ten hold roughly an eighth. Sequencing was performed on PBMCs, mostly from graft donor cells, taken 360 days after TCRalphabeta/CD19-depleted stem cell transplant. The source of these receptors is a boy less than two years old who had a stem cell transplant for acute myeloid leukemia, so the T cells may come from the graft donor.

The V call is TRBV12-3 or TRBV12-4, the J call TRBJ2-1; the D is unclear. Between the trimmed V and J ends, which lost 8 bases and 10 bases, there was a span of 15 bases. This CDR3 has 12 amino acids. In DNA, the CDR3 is TGTGCCAGCTTCTCTTCGTGGCTAGAGCAGTTCTTC. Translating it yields CASFSSWLEQFF.

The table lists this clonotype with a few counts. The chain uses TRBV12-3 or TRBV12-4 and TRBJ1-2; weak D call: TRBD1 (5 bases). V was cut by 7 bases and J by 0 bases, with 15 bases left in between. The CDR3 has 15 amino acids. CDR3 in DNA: TGTGCCAGCATCCTGGGGGGGGACCCTAACTATGGCTACACCTTC. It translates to CASILGGDPNYGYTF.

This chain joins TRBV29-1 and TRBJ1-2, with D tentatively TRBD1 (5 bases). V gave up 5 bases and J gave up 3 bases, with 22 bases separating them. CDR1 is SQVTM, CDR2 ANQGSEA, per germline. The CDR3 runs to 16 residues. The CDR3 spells CSVWEGTGGDYYGYTF. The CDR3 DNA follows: TGCAGCGTTTGGGAGGGGACCGGAGGAGACTACTATGGCTACACCTTC.

CDR3 bases: TGCGCCAGCAGCTTGGAAGGGTCCGAAGAGACCCAGTACTTC. Translating it yields CASSLEGSEETQYF. This chain connects TRBV5-1 to TRBJ2-5, with D unresolved. This CDR3 has 14 amino acids. Trimming pared 0 bases from V and 3 bases from J, leaving 9 bases between. Looked up from germline, CDR1 is SGHRS and CDR2 is YFSETQ.

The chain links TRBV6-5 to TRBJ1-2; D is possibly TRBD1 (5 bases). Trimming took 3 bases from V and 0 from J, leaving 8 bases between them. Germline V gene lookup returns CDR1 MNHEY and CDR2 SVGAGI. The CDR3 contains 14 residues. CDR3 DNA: TGTGCCAGCAGTTATGCAGGGACTAACTATGGCTACACCTTC. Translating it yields CASSYAGTNYGYTF.

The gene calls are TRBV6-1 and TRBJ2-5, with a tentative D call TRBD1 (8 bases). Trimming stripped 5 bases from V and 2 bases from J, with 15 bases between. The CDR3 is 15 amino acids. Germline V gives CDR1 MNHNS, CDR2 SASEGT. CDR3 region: CASSRQGRGQETQYF. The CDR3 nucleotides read TGTGCCAGCAGTCGACAGGGGAGGGGGCAAGAGACCCAGTACTTC.

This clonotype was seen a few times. This CDR3 is CSATGGISGGYTF. The CDR3 bases are TGCAGTGCTACGGGGGGGATATCGGGTGGCTACACCTTC. The chain links TRBV20-1 to TRBJ1-2; D may be TRBD1 (5 bases). The CDR3 contains 13 residues. The germline gives CDR1 DFQATT, CDR2 SNEGSKA (reference sequence). Trimming took off 4 bases at V and 7 bases at J, with 16 bases between the two ends.

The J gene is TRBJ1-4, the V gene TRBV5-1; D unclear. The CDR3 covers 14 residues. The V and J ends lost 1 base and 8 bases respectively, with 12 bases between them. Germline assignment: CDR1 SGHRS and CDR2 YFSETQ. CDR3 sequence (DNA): TGCGCCAGCAGCTTGCGCATTAGCTCAGAAAAACTGTTTTTT. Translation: CASSLRISSEKLFF. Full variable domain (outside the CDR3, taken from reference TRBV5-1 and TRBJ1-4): KAGVTQTPRYLIKTRGQQVTLSCSPISGHRSVSWYQQTPGQGLQFLFEYFSETQRNKGNFPGRFSGRQFSNSRSEMNVSTLELGDSALYLCASSLRISSEKLFFGSGTQLSVL.

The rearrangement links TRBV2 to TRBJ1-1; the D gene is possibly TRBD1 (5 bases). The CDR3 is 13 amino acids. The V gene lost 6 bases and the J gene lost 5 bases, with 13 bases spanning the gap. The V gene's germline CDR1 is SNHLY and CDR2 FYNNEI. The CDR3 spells CASRGDPLTEAFF. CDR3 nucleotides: TGTGCCAGCAGAGGGGACCCGTTGACTGAAGCTTTCTTT. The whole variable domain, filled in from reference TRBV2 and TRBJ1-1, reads EPEVTQTPSHQVTQMGQEVILRCVPISNHLYFYWYRQILGQKVEFLVSFYNNEISEKSEIFDDQFSVERPDGSNFTLKIRSTKLEDSAMYFCASRGDPLTEAFFGQGTRLTVV.

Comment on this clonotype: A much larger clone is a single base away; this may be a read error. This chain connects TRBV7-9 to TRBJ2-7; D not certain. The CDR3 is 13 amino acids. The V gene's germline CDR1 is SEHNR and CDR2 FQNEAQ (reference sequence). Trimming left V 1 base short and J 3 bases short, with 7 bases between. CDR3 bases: TGTGCCAGCAGCTTAGGGCTTCACTACGAGCAGTACTTC. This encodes CASSLGLHYEQYF.

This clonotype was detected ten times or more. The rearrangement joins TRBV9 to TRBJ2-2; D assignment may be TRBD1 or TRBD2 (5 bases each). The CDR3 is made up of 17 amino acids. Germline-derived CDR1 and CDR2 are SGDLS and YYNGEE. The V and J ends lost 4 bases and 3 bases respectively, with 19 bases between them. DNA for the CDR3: TGTGCCAGCAGCTCAGGGAGAGGGCAGGGTCACACCGGGGAGCTGTTTTTT. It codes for CASSSGRGQGHTGELFF.

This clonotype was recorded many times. The CDR3 reads CASSRGSGYEQFF. CDR3 DNA: TGTGCCAGCAGCCGAGGGAGCGGGTATGAGCAGTTCTTC. The rearrangement links TRBV7-2 to TRBJ2-1; possible D gene TRBD2, 6 bases. Trimming cost V 5 bases and J 8 bases, with 13 bases left between them. This CDR3 spans 13 amino acids. The germline gives CDR1 SGHTA, CDR2 FQGNSA.

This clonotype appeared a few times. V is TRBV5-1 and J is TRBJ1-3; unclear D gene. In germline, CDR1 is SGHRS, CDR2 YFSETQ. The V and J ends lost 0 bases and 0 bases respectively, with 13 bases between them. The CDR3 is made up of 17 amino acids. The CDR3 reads CASSLAPGRDSGNTIYF. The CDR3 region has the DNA TGCGCCAGCAGCTTGGCTCCGGGTCGAGACTCTGGAAACACCATATATTTT.

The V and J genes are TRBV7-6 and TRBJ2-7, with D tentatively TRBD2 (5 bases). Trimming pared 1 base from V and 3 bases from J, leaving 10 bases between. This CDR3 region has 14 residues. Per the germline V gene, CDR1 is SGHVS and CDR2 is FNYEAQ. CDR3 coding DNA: TGTGCCAGCAGCTTAGACGACGGGGACTACGAGCAGTACGTC. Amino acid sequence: CASSLDDGDYEQYV.

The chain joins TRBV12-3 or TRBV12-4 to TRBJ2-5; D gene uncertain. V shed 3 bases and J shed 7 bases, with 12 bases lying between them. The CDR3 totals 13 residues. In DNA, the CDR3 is TGTGCCAGCAGTTTTAGGCCGATAGGGACCCAGTACTTC. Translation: CASSFRPIGTQYF.

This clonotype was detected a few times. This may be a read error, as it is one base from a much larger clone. DNA for the CDR3: TGCGCCAGCAGCCAAGCTAGCGGGGGGACTTACAATGAGCAGTTCTTC. It yields the protein CASSQASGGTYNEQFF. V is TRBV4-3 and J is TRBJ2-1; TRBD2 aligns across 11 bases. The V and J ends lost 1 base and 4 bases, in that order; junction bases with no gene match: 3. The CDR3 runs 16 residues. The germline V gene has CDR1 LGHNA and CDR2 YSLEER.